This T cell receptor beta chain derives from a study of cytomegalovirus exposure and HLA in healthy donors. On this clone: The same CDR3 also results from other DNA sequences found in this sample.

The PCR contained 60 Vbeta and 13 Jbeta primers. Using immunoSEQ multiplex PCR, the repertoire was profiled, and TCRdb retains in-frame clones only, with some absent. The sample contains 200,000 to 300,000 clones, more than 75% of which appear only once. This sequence was found in a girl aged 2 to 9 in good health and CMV-seronegative. Specimen: PBMCs.

DNA of the CDR3: TGCGCCAGCAGCCTCCCACTAGCGGGGGGACAAGAGACCCAGTACTTC. Amino acid sequence: CASSLPLAGGQETQYF. The gene calls are TRBV5-1 and TRBJ2-5, with 12 bases lining up with TRBD2. V lost 4 bases, J lost 2 bases, and 6 bases stayed unmatched. The CDR3 has 16 residues. Germline CDR1 is SGHRS and CDR2 is YFSETQ. The full variable domain, in which reference TRBV5-1 and TRBJ2-5 provide the parts outside the CDR3, is KAGVTQTPRYLIKTRGQQVTLSCSPISGHRSVSWYQQTPGQGLQFLFEYFSETQRNKGNFPGRFSGRQFSNSRSEMNVSTLELGDSALYLCASSLPLAGGQETQYFGPGTRLLVL.